Following are 21 T cell receptor beta chains from one sample sequenced in a study of cytomegalovirus exposure and HLA in healthy donors. PCR employed 60 Vbeta and 13 Jbeta primers. TCRdb's copy holds only in-frame clones and misses some; the assay was immunoSEQ multiplex PCR. The data show some 130,000 clones, with roughly 78% seen just once and 6.5% held by the top ten. The sequenced sample consisted of PBMCs. These receptors were taken from a man aged 35 to 55 in good health and CMV-seropositive.

The chain has TRBV5-1 and TRBJ1-2; D perhaps matches TRBD1 (6 bases). The germline V and J ends were trimmed by 3 bases and 2 bases, with 11 bases remaining between them. CDR3 length: 14 amino acids. From germline, CDR1 is SGHRS and CDR2 YFSETQ. CDR3 DNA: TGCGCCAGCAGCTCCAGCACAGGGAACTATGGCTACACCTTC. Translated: CASSSSTGNYGYTF.

V and J are TRBV6-5 and TRBJ1-1; a weak D match, TRBD1 (5 bases). The V gene lost 0 bases and the J gene lost 1 base, with 9 bases spanning the gap. The CDR3 runs to 15 residues. Germline V gene data show CDR1 as MNHEY and CDR2 as SVGAGI. The DNA for the CDR3 is TGTGCCAGCAGTTACTCCGGACACCAGAACACTGAAGCTTTCTTT. Translated, it gives CASSYSGHQNTEAFF.

The chain carries TRBV2 and TRBJ2-5, with 9 bases fitting TRBD2. This CDR3 region has 14 residues. The germline gives CDR1 SNHLY, CDR2 FYNNEI. Germline trimming cut 6 bases from V and 2 bases from J; bases unmatched to any gene: 4. The CDR3 DNA reads as TGTGCCAGCAGCCGCGGGGGGGGGCAAGAGACCCAGTACTTC. Translation: CASSRGGGQETQYF.

V usage is TRBV5-4 and J usage is TRBJ2-5; no firm D call. Germline V gene data show CDR1 as SGHNT and CDR2 as YYREEE (reference sequence). Trimming took off 0 bases at V and 5 bases at J, with 17 bases between the two ends. This CDR3 has 16 amino acids. CDR3 region: CASSLDSLQTRETQYF. In DNA form, the CDR3 reads TGTGCCAGCAGCTTGGACAGCCTCCAGACAAGGGAGACCCAGTACTTC.

V usage is TRBV19 and J usage is TRBJ2-2; 11 positions match TRBD2. Germline trimming cut 11 bases from V and 14 bases from J; bases unmatched to any gene: 13. CDR1 is LNHDA and CDR2 is SQIVND in the germline V gene (reference sequence). The CDR3 consists of 13 residues. CDR3 nucleotide sequence: TGTGCCTCAGAAAGCCAGGGACTAGCGGCTCTGTTTTTT. It translates to CASESQGLAALFF.

The chain carries TRBV30 and TRBJ1-5, with 7 bases matching TRBD1. Per germline, CDR1 GTSNPN and CDR2 SVGIG (reference sequence). The CDR3 extends over 14 amino acids. Trimming removed 5 bases from V and 2 bases from J; junction bases left unmatched: 6. The CDR3 bases are TGTGCCTGGGCCAGGGGGACGGGCAATCAGCCCCAGCATTTT. It specifies CAWARGTGNQPQHF.

The chain links TRBV18 to TRBJ2-3, with D possibly TRBD1 on 6 matching bases. The germline V gene encodes CDR1 KGHSH and CDR2 LQKENI. The V end was cut by 5 bases, the J end by 4 bases, with 13 bases between. The CDR3 is made up of 14 amino acids. The chain's CDR3 is CASSRAGAPDTQYF. In DNA, the CDR3 is TGTGCCAGCTCAAGGGCAGGGGCGCCAGATACGCAGTATTTT.

This chain connects TRBV19 to TRBJ1-4; the match to TRBD1 covers 9 bases. Germline lookup yields CDR1 LNHDA and CDR2 SQIVND (reference sequence). The V segment lost 6 bases and the J segment 4 bases; nucleotides outside the gene matches: 6. This CDR3 has 15 amino acids. As DNA, the CDR3 is TGTGCCAGTAGCGACAGGGGACAGGGTAATGAAAAACTGTTTTTT. It is translated as CASSDRGQGNEKLFF. The full variable domain, in which reference TRBV19 and TRBJ1-4 provide the parts outside the CDR3, is DGGITQSPKYLFRKEGQNVTLSCEQNLNHDAMYWYRQDPGQGLRLIYYSQIVNDFQKGDIAEGYSVSREKKESFPLTVTSAQKNPTAFYLCASSDRGQGNEKLFFGSGTQLSVL.

The rearrangement links TRBV28 to TRBJ2-3; D is perhaps TRBD2 (6 bases). Looked up from germline, CDR1 is MDHEN and CDR2 is SYDVKM. The CDR3 runs 14 residues. Trimming cost V 7 bases and J 11 bases, with 22 bases left between them. In DNA form, the CDR3 reads TGTGCCAGCATTCGGGACTCCTACCCGTCGGTGCAGTATTTT. Its translation is CASIRDSYPSVQYF. Full variable domain (missing parts from reference TRBV28 and TRBJ2-3): DVKVTQSSRYLVKRTGEKVFLECVQDMDHENMFWYRQDPGLGLRLIYFSYDVKMKEKGDIPEGYSVSREKKERFSLILESASTNQTSMYLCASIRDSYPSVQYFGPGTRLTVL.

The V call is TRBV28, the J call TRBJ2-7; TRBD1 might be the D (7 bases). Trimming shortened V by 6 bases and J by 3 bases, and 27 bases separated the two germline ends. CDR1 and CDR2 (germline): MDHEN, SYDVKM. CDR3 length equals 18 residues. The CDR3 DNA sequence: TGTGCCAGCAGCCCCAGCAACAGGGGTCCTAGCGCGCTCTACGAGCAGTACTTC. This gives the protein CASSPSNRGPSALYEQYF.

The chain combines TRBV5-1 with TRBJ1-2, with TRBD1 identical over 10 bases. The CDR3 extends over 14 amino acids. Germline V gene data show CDR1 as SGHRS and CDR2 as YFSETQ. The trim removed 4 bases at V and 7 bases at J, leaving 7 bases unmatched. This CDR3 reads CASSAGQGPSGYTF. CDR3 nucleotides: TGCGCCAGCAGCGCGGGACAGGGGCCCTCTGGCTACACCTTC.

The V call is TRBV13, the J call TRBJ1-3, with D perhaps TRBD1 (6 bases). Trimming cost V 5 bases and J 2 bases, with 13 bases left between them. The CDR3 runs 15 residues. Germline CDR1 reads PRHDT; CDR2 reads FYEKMQ (reference sequence). CDR3 DNA sequence: TGTGCCAGCAGCAATACCGGGGGGCCTGGAAACACCATATATTTT. It yields the protein CASSNTGGPGNTIYF. The full variable domain, rest sourced from reference TRBV13 and TRBJ1-3, is AAGVIQSPRHLIKEKRETATLKCYPIPRHDTVYWYQQGPGQDPQFLISFYEKMQSDKGSIPDRFSAQQFSDYHSELNMSSLELGDSALYFCASSNTGGPGNTIYFGEGSWLTVV.

The V call is TRBV27, the J call TRBJ1-1; D is unresolved. The CDR3 runs 13 residues. The germline V gene has CDR1 MNHEY and CDR2 SMNVEV (reference sequence). The ends were cut back, 3 bases at V and 0 bases at J, with 5 bases in the middle. CDR3 nucleotides: TGTGCCAGCAGTTTCTCAGTGAACACTGAAGCTTTCTTT. Translated: CASSFSVNTEAFF.

CDR3 residues: CASSQETARGSEQYF. As DNA, the CDR3 is TGTGCCAGCAGCCAAGAAACGGCCAGGGGTAGCGAGCAGTACTTC. The V call is TRBV4-2, the J call TRBJ2-7; possible D gene TRBD1, 6 bases. Germline V gene lookup returns CDR1 LGHNA and CDR2 YNFKEQ. V lost 0 bases, J lost 6 bases, and 15 bases lay in between. CDR3 length equals 15 residues.

In its sample, this clone was seen once. The chain joins TRBV5-4 to TRBJ2-1; 9 nucleotides align to TRBD2. V shed 0 bases and J 7 bases; nucleotides not matched to a gene: 8. The CDR3 has 16 amino acids. Germline CDR1 SGHNT, CDR2 YYREEE (reference sequence). The CDR3 sequence: CASSLGGLARGNEQFF. The CDR3 DNA reads TGTGCCAGCAGCTTGGGGGGACTAGCAAGGGGGAATGAGCAGTTCTTC.

This sequence joins TRBV7-3 and TRBJ2-7, with 7 bases lining up with TRBD1. The CDR3 is 13 residues long. Germline values: CDR1 SGHTA, CDR2 FQGTGA. Unmatched junction bases numbered 5, after V lost 2 bases and J lost 7 bases. CDR3 bases: TGTGCCAGCAGCTTAGGGACAGAGTTAGAGCAGTACTTC. This codes for CASSLGTELEQYF.

J is TRBJ1-5 and V is TRBV18; 11 nucleotides line up with TRBD1. V was clipped by 6 bases and J by 6 bases; unmatched bases: 10. This CDR3 has 16 amino acids. Looked up from germline, CDR1 is KGHSH and CDR2 is LQKENI. In DNA form, the CDR3 reads TGTGCCAGCTCGCGGACAGGGGGCCCAGGGGGTCAGCCCCAGCATTTT. Residues: CASSRTGGPGGQPQHF.

V and J are TRBV27 and TRBJ1-6; 9 nucleotides match TRBD1. This CDR3 is 14 amino acids long. Trimming took 5 bases from V and 8 from J; bases not matched to a gene: 4. CDR1 and CDR2 from the germline V gene are MNHEY and SMNVEV (reference sequence). CDR3 DNA sequence: TGTGCCAGCAGTCCGGGACAGGGTTATTCACCCCTCCACTTT. As protein: CASSPGQGYSPLHF.

The rearrangement joins TRBV6-1 to TRBJ2-5, with D possibly TRBD1 on 6 matching bases. The V gene lost 4 bases and the J gene lost 1 base, with 13 bases spanning the gap. The CDR3 length is 15 residues. Germline CDR1 is MNHNS and CDR2 is SASEGT. CDR3 DNA: TGTGCCAGCAGTGCCCCGGACAGAGGCCAAGAGACCCAGTACTTC. Its protein product is CASSAPDRGQETQYF.

This chain links TRBV19 with TRBJ1-5; 7 positions agree with TRBD1. The J segment lost 4 bases and the V segment lost 8 bases, leaving 5 bases of the junction unmatched. Looked up from germline, CDR1 is LNHDA and CDR2 is SQIVND (reference sequence). CDR3 length: 13 residues. This CDR3 is CASGTAGNQPQHF. The CDR3 DNA reads as TGTGCCAGTGGGACAGCTGGGAATCAGCCCCAGCATTTT.

This clone was counted once. This sequence joins TRBV6-1 and TRBJ1-2; a possible D gene is TRBD1 (5 bases). The germline CDR1 and CDR2 sequences are MNHNS and SASEGT. With 2 bases removed from V and 2 bases from J, the gap between germline ends came to 9 bases. This CDR3 has 14 amino acids. The CDR3 loop reads CASSEQGANYGYTF. The CDR3 DNA reads as TGTGCCAGCAGTGAACAGGGCGCCAACTATGGCTACACCTTC.